Below, 30 T cell receptor beta chains from the same sample are listed, as sequenced in a study of early T cells in non-severe SARS-CoV-2 infection. TCRdb called the 5' RACE reads again in MiXCR, with one record for every CDR3 protein. Of 25,000 to 30,000 distinct CDR3 sequences listed, about 4.5% were seen once; the top ten hold 10% to 13%. The sample was whole blood. All receptors come from an adult who was a healthcare worker with PCR-confirmed SARS-CoV-2 infection or an uninfected control (not recorded which).

This clonotype was seen at least ten times. The chain carries TRBV6-1 and TRBJ1-2; D is perhaps TRBD1 (6 bases). From germline, CDR1 is MNHNS and CDR2 SASEGT. Trimming removed 6 bases from V and 8 bases from J, with 16 bases in between. The CDR3 totals 13 residues. The CDR3 loop reads CASSYVRGSGYTF. DNA of the CDR3: TGTGCCAGCAGCTACGTTAGGGGGAGCGGCTACACCTTC.

This clonotype was found many times. This sequence joins TRBV29-1 and TRBJ1-2, with TRBD1 identical over 9 bases. J lost 4 bases, V lost 6 bases, and 6 bases had no gene match. Per the germline V gene, CDR1 is SQVTM and CDR2 is ANQGSEA. The CDR3 covers 13 residues. CDR3 sequence reads: CSVGPGQGYGYTF. The CDR3 nucleotides are TGCAGCGTGGGACCGGGACAGGGCTATGGCTACACCTTC.

Many counts were recorded for this clonotype. The chain uses TRBV6-2 or TRBV6-3 and TRBJ2-7; 9 nucleotides align to TRBD1. This CDR3 has 15 amino acids. J lost 4 bases, V lost 0 bases, and 4 bases had no gene match. Per the germline V gene, CDR1 is MNHEY and CDR2 is SVGEGT. The CDR3 bases are TGTGCCAGCAGTTACTCTCGGGACAGGGTATACGAGCAGTACTTC. This translates into CASSYSRDRVYEQYF.

The CDR3 loop is CASSPGPRGTQYF. The DNA of the CDR3 is TGTGCCAGCAGTCCCGGCCCACGTGGGACCCAGTACTTC. This chain links TRBV6-5 with TRBJ2-5; no definite D call. Germline CDR1 and CDR2: MNHEY and SVGAGI. Deletions cut 5 bases from V and 7 bases from J, with 14 bases between. This CDR3 is built from 13 residues.

This clonotype appeared many times. The chain uses TRBV9 and TRBJ2-3; D is ambiguous. The germline gives CDR1 SGDLS, CDR2 YYNGEE. The length of the CDR3 is 15 residues. V lost 0 bases, J lost 4 bases, and 12 bases lay in between. CDR3 nucleotide sequence: TGTGCCAGCAGCGTAGCGAACGGTGGGCCAGATACGCAGTATTTT. Amino acids: CASSVANGGPDTQYF. Filled out from reference TRBV9 and TRBJ2-3, the complete variable domain reads DSGVTQTPKHLITATGQRVTLRCSPRSGDLSVYWYQQSLDQGLQFLIQYYNGEERAKGNILERFSAQQFPDLHSELNLSSLELGDSALYFCASSVANGGPDTQYFGPGTRLTVL.

The CDR3 coding sequence is TGCGCCAGCATGCGGGACGGAGCCCAACGGGGCACAGATACGCAGTATTTT. Its translation is CASMRDGAQRGTDTQYF. The V and J genes are TRBV5-1 and TRBJ2-3, with a weak D call TRBD2 (6 bases). The CDR3 contains 17 residues. Germline loops: CDR1 SGHRS, CDR2 YFSETQ. The V end was cut by 6 bases, the J end by 1 base, with 21 bases between.

This clonotype was recorded many times. The rearrangement links TRBV6-5 to TRBJ2-3, with 11 bases fitting TRBD2. Germline lookup yields CDR1 MNHEY and CDR2 SVGAGI. The length of the CDR3 is 16 residues. Trimming removed 3 bases from V and 4 bases from J; junction bases left unmatched: 6. The CDR3 reads CASSYAPSGRSDTQYF. CDR3 bases: TGTGCCAGCAGTTATGCGCCTAGCGGGAGGTCAGATACGCAGTATTTT.

The J gene is TRBJ2-3, the V gene TRBV29-1; D unresolved. Germline values: CDR1 SQVTM, CDR2 ANQGSEA. This CDR3 is 11 amino acids long. The V end was cut by 3 bases, the J end by 1 base, with 2 bases between. DNA of the CDR3: TGCAGCGTTGACCGCACAGATACGCAGTATTTT. Its protein product is CSVDRTDTQYF.

This clonotype was seen at least ten times. The V call is TRBV20-1, the J call TRBJ2-7, with TRBD2 as a possible D gene (5 bases). With 5 bases removed from V and 0 bases from J, the gap between germline ends came to 8 bases. The length of the CDR3 is 12 residues. Per germline, CDR1 DFQATT and CDR2 SNEGSKA (reference sequence). This CDR3 is CSALAPSYEQYF. DNA of the CDR3: TGCAGTGCTCTAGCCCCCTCCTACGAGCAGTACTTC.

The sample holds a few counts of this clonotype. The chain recombines TRBV7-8 with TRBJ1-6; 8 nucleotides align to TRBD1. Looked up from germline, CDR1 is SGHVS and CDR2 is FQNEAQ. V lost 4 bases, J lost 8 bases, and 7 bases stayed unmatched. The CDR3 consists of 15 residues. The CDR3, as DNA: TGTGCCAGCAGCTCGCAGGGGGCGGGGTATTCACCCCTCCACTTT. It encodes CASSSQGAGYSPLHF.

This clonotype was recorded at least ten times. The chain recombines TRBV5-3 with TRBJ2-1; D is possibly TRBD2 (5 bases). TRBV5-3 is flagged as an ORF with uncertain function. The CDR3 loop spans 18 amino acids. V gave up 2 bases and J gave up 2 bases, with 20 bases separating them. The CDR3 region has the DNA TGTGCCAGAAGCTTATGGCTGGTCGGAGGTGCGACCTACAATGAGCAGTTCTTC. As protein: CARSLWLVGGATYNEQFF.

This clonotype was found many times. J is TRBJ2-7 and V is TRBV27; the D gene could be TRBD1 or TRBD2 (5 bases each). CDR3 length: 13 amino acids. V was trimmed by 8 bases and J by 6 bases, leaving 17 bases between them. Germline CDR1 is MNHEY and CDR2 is SMNVEV (reference sequence). The DNA for the CDR3 is TGTGCCAGCTCGCTGTACCGGGGCGGCGAGCAGTACTTC. Its protein is CASSLYRGGEQYF.

This clonotype was observed at least ten times. CDR3 sequence: CASSPPGRRDRYEQYF. The CDR3 nucleotides are TGTGCCAGCTCACCACCCGGACGACGGGACAGGTACGAGCAGTACTTC. The J gene is TRBJ2-7, the V gene TRBV18; the match to TRBD1 covers 8 bases. Germline V lookup: CDR1 KGHSH, CDR2 LQKENI. Trimming removed 0 bases from V and 4 bases from J; junction bases left unmatched: 8. The CDR3 is 16 amino acids.

This clonotype was detected ten times or more. The CDR3 sequence: CASSLGLGTDTQYF. DNA of the CDR3: TGTGCCAGCAGCTTAGGTTTAGGCACAGATACGCAGTATTTT. V gene TRBV11-2 combines with J gene TRBJ2-3; D gene uncertain. This CDR3 is 14 amino acids long. V lost 1 base, J lost 1 base, and 6 bases lay in between. The germline V gene encodes CDR1 SGHAT and CDR2 FQNNGV.

This clonotype was counted only a few times. The V and J genes are TRBV9 and TRBJ1-2; 7 bases match TRBD1. The CDR3 runs 14 residues. Germline V gives CDR1 SGDLS, CDR2 YYNGEE. With V trimmed by 4 bases and J by 5 bases, 8 bases remained unmatched. Here the CDR3 reads CASSPRDSSYGYTF. The CDR3 coding sequence is TGTGCCAGCAGCCCGCGGGACAGCTCTTATGGCTACACCTTC.

This clonotype was found many times. Its ends do not fully match the called genes, so a read error is possible. The chain joins TRBV5-1 to TRBJ2-3; 8 bases agree with TRBD2. Looked up from germline, CDR1 is SGHRS and CDR2 is YFSETQ. The CDR3 runs to 15 residues. CDR3 coding DNA: TGCGCCAGCAACTTGGAGGGACTAGGCACAGATACGCAGTATTTT. Translation: CASNLEGLGTDTQYF.

The V and J genes are TRBV6-6 and TRBJ2-7; 8 positions match TRBD2. Looked up from germline, CDR1 is MNHNY and CDR2 is SVGAGI (reference sequence). With V trimmed by 7 bases and J by 3 bases, 11 bases remained unmatched. The CDR3 has 15 residues. The CDR3 nucleotides read TGTGCCAGCATCCTACAGTTAGCGGGATTCTACGAGCAGTACTTC. Protein: CASILQLAGFYEQYF.

There are many counts of this clonotype. This chain links TRBV7-9 with TRBJ2-6, with D perhaps matching TRBD1 or TRBD2 (5 bases each). Trimming removed 5 bases from V and 0 bases from J, with 11 bases in between. This CDR3 region has 16 residues. Germline lookup yields CDR1 SEHNR and CDR2 FQNEAQ (reference sequence). For the CDR3, the DNA is TGTGCCAGCAGCCCGATGGGGGACTCTGGGGCCAACGTCCTGACTTTC. Translated, it gives CASSPMGDSGANVLTF.

The chain joins TRBV5-4 to TRBJ2-7; D could derive from TRBD1 or TRBD2 (6 bases each). Germline V gene data show CDR1 as SGHNT and CDR2 as YYREEE (reference sequence). The CDR3 runs to 15 residues. Trimming removed 4 bases from V and 1 base from J, with 15 bases in between. The CDR3 loop is CASSPGGQVSYEQYF. The CDR3, as DNA: TGTGCCAGCAGCCCCGGGGGACAAGTTTCCTACGAGCAGTACTTC. The whole variable domain, filled in from reference TRBV5-4 and TRBJ2-7, reads ETGVTQSPTHLIKTRGQQVTLRCSSQSGHNTVSWYQQALGQGPQFIFQYYREEENGRGNFPPRFSGLQFPNYSSELNVNALELDDSALYLCASSPGGQVSYEQYFGPGTRLTVT.

This clonotype was recorded many times. This rearrangement joins TRBV3-1 to TRBJ2-1, with 12 bases identical to TRBD2. This CDR3 has 17 residues. Germline V CDR1 and CDR2: LGHDT, YNNKEL (reference sequence). J was trimmed by 2 bases and V by 4 bases; bases with no gene match: 6. CDR3 amino acids: CASSRPTSGSAYNEQFF. The CDR3 DNA reads as TGTGCCAGCAGCCGCCCGACTAGCGGGAGTGCCTACAATGAGCAGTTCTTC.

The CDR3 DNA is TGCGCCAGCAGCCCCGGACGGTCCTACGAGCAGTACTTC. It yields the protein CASSPGRSYEQYF. The chain recombines TRBV5-1 with TRBJ2-7; no reliable D call. Germline CDR1 is SGHRS and CDR2 is YFSETQ. This CDR3 has 13 residues. V was clipped by 4 bases and J by 1 base, with 9 bases between them.

This clonotype was picked up many times. The rearrangement joins TRBV5-1 to TRBJ2-7; D gene uncertain. The germline V gene encodes CDR1 SGHRS and CDR2 YFSETQ. The V end was cut by 0 bases, the J end by 2 bases, with 6 bases between. This CDR3 comprises 13 residues. CDR3 DNA sequence: TGCGCCAGCAGCTTGGAGGGCGCCTACGAGCAGTACTTC. Residues: CASSLEGAYEQYF.

This clonotype came up many times. The chain has TRBV3-1 and TRBJ2-3, with TRBD2 matching over 7 bases. V lost 1 base to trimming and J lost 6 bases; unmatched junction nucleotides: 10. Per germline, CDR1 LGHDT and CDR2 YNNKEL (reference sequence). The CDR3 contains 16 residues. The CDR3 here is CASSQGLALVVDTQYF. CDR3 DNA: TGTGCCAGCAGCCAAGGACTAGCCTTGGTCGTGGATACGCAGTATTTT.

This chain links TRBV9 with TRBJ2-5; 7 nucleotides line up with TRBD2. The CDR3 has 16 residues. Germline V gene data show CDR1 as SGDLS and CDR2 as YYNGEE. After removal of 4 bases from V and 1 base from J, the junction contained 10 bases not matched to a gene. The CDR3, as DNA: TGTGCCAGCAGCCCTCCCCCTCTAGCGGCCCAAGAGACCCAGTACTTC. It is translated as CASSPPPLAAQETQYF.

Many counts were recorded for this clonotype. The chain recombines TRBV11-1 with TRBJ2-3; TRBD2 matches at 7 bases. The CDR3 is 15 residues long. V shed 4 bases, J shed 2 bases, and the junction held 6 bases outside the gene matches. Looked up from germline, CDR1 is SGHAT and CDR2 is FQDESV (reference sequence). In nucleotides, the CDR3 is TGTGCCAGCAGCTCAGGGACTACCTACACAGATACGCAGTATTTT. It specifies CASSSGTTYTDTQYF.

This clonotype showed up many times. V and J are TRBV7-9 and TRBJ2-1; D gene unclear. The germline V gene has CDR1 SEHNR and CDR2 FQNEAQ (reference sequence). The CDR3 runs to 15 residues. V shed 3 bases and J shed 0 bases, with 9 bases lying between them. The CDR3 DNA reads TGTGCCAGCAGCTTCGGTCCCAGCTCCTACAATGAGCAGTTCTTC. Translation gives CASSFGPSSYNEQFF.

This clonotype was recorded many times. The chain combines TRBV29-1 with TRBJ2-7; 16 bases align to TRBD2. CDR1 is SQVTM, CDR2 ANQGSEA, per germline. The CDR3 totals 17 residues. Trimming at V came to 4 bases and at J to 0 bases, leaving 6 bases not matched to a gene. CDR3 residues: CSVAGLAGGGSSYEQYF. CDR3 in DNA: TGCAGCGTTGCGGGACTAGCGGGAGGGGGAAGCTCCTACGAGCAGTACTTC.

This clonotype has only a few counts. This chain uses TRBV10-3 with TRBJ2-3, with D perhaps matching TRBD2 (5 bases). V was cut by 4 bases and J by 1 base, with 12 bases left in between. Per the germline V gene, CDR1 is ENHRY and CDR2 is SYGVKD. This CDR3 is 15 amino acids long. CDR3 DNA: TGTGCCATCAGTGGAGAGGGTGGTGGCACAGATACGCAGTATTTT. It specifies CAISGEGGGTDTQYF.

This clonotype came up a few times. The chain couples TRBV20-1 to TRBJ1-1, with no clear D. Trimming took off 1 base at V and 1 base at J, with 4 bases between the two ends. Germline-derived CDR1 and CDR2 are DFQATT and SNEGSKA (reference sequence). This CDR3 region has 12 residues. CDR3: CSARVTNTEAFF. In DNA, the CDR3 is TGCAGTGCTAGAGTGACGAACACTGAAGCTTTCTTT.

This clonotype has just a few counts. CDR3 DNA sequence: TGTGCCAGCAGCTTCCAACTAGCGGGAGGCGGGGAGACCCAGTACTTC. Its translation is CASSFQLAGGGETQYF. The chain employs TRBV7-2 and TRBJ2-5; 12 bases fit TRBD2. The ends lost 3 bases at V and 5 bases at J; junction bases unmatched: 7. The CDR3 sequence is 16 residues long. Germline-derived CDR1 and CDR2 are SGHTA and FQGNSA.